A single sample is the source of the 6 T cell receptor beta chains below, sequenced in a study of vaccination effects on CD4 cells after COVID-19. TCRdb's table, derived via immunoSEQ multiplex PCR, lists solely in-frame clones and lacks some. The sample has fewer than 75,000 clones, just under 80% seen once. The antigens of these receptors remain unknown. Scientists isolated CD4+ T cells after a roughly 10-day culture period ended. The cohort was immunized with two doses of either the BNT162b2 or mRNA-1273 vaccine. Source: CD4+ T cells from PBMCs cultured without peptide, taken after COVID-19 vaccination. The receptors were sampled from a human donor who received a COVID-19 vaccine.

The CDR3 region is CASSPGGARNQPQHF. DNA of the CDR3: TGTGCCAGCAGTCCGGGAGGGGCGCGCAATCAGCCCCAGCATTTT. V usage is TRBV6-6 and J usage is TRBJ1-5; a weak D match, TRBD1 (5 bases). The germline CDR1 and CDR2 sequences are MNHNY and SVGAGI (reference sequence). The germline V and J ends were trimmed by 5 bases and 2 bases, with 13 bases remaining between them. The CDR3 spans 15 residues.

A single count supports this clone. The CDR3 region is CASSLTSSYEQYF. The CDR3 DNA is TGTGCCAGCAGCTTAACCAGCTCCTACGAGCAGTACTTC. The chain is built from TRBV7-2 and TRBJ2-7, with D hard to call. The CDR3 totals 13 residues. Germline V lookup: CDR1 SGHTA, CDR2 FQGNSA. Trimming cost V 2 bases and J 0 bases, with 5 bases left between them.

V and J are TRBV18 and TRBJ2-1; D gene uncertain. Germline loops: CDR1 KGHSH, CDR2 LQKENI. V gave up 3 bases and J gave up 9 bases, with 12 bases separating them. The CDR3 is made up of 13 amino acids. CDR3 protein: CASSPPVYAEQFF. In DNA form, the CDR3 reads TGTGCCAGCTCACCGCCGGTGTACGCTGAGCAGTTCTTC.

This clone was counted a few times. V is TRBV10-2 and J is TRBJ1-6, with 10 nucleotides matching TRBD1. CDR3 length: 14 amino acids. The J segment lost 6 bases and the V segment lost 8 bases, leaving 4 bases of the junction unmatched. Germline loops: CDR1 WSHSY, CDR2 SAAADI. The CDR3 nucleotides are TGCGCCAGCGGTGGACAGGGGGGTAATTCACCCCTCCACTTT. Translation gives CASGGQGGNSPLHF.

The genes are TRBV3-1 (or the pseudogene TRBV3-2) and TRBJ2-2; 11 nucleotides align to TRBD2. CDR3 length: 16 residues. Germline CDR1 reads LGHDT; CDR2 reads YNNKEL (reference sequence). The V and J ends lost 0 bases and 6 bases, in that order; junction bases with no gene match: 3. CDR3 in amino acids: CASSQDPGLAAGELFF. DNA of the CDR3: TGTGCCAGCAGCCAAGACCCGGGACTAGCGGCCGGGGAGCTGTTTTTT.

V gene TRBV5-1 combines with J gene TRBJ2-5; 8 bases match TRBD2. V was pared by 2 bases and J by 1 base, with 1 base of the junction left unmatched. Germline V CDR1 and CDR2: SGHRS, YFSETQ. The CDR3 is 14 amino acids. CDR3 in amino acids: CASSFGGGQETQYF. DNA of the CDR3: TGCGCCAGCAGCTTCGGGGGGGGCCAAGAGACCCAGTACTTC.